The 10 T cell receptor beta chains below come from one sample, sequenced in a study of T cells after yellow fever vaccination. TCRdb reanalysed the 5' RACE reads using MiXCR and keeps one entry per CDR3 protein. The sample records more than 350,000 distinct CDR3 sequences, 9.5% to 13% being singletons. The sequences come from PBMCs, collected on the day of the first yellow fever vaccination. The source of these receptors is a man younger than 35 who received the YFV17D yellow fever vaccine.

The chain has TRBV20-1 and TRBJ2-1, with D tentatively TRBD2 (7 bases). Looked up from germline, CDR1 is DFQATT and CDR2 is SNEGSKA (reference sequence). Between the trimmed V and J ends, which lost 3 bases and 7 bases, there was a span of 13 bases. This CDR3 is built from 13 residues. CDR3 sequence: CSASGGHGNEQFF. As DNA, the CDR3 is TGCAGTGCTAGCGGGGGGCATGGAAATGAGCAGTTCTTC.

This clonotype has a handful of counts. The chain recombines TRBV6-2 or TRBV6-3 with TRBJ1-2; D is unresolved. Trimming stripped 5 bases from V and 3 bases from J, with 10 bases between. CDR3 length: 13 residues. Germline CDR1 MNHEY, CDR2 SVGEGT. The CDR3 sequence is CASSRQADYGYTF. For the CDR3, the DNA is TGTGCCAGCAGTCGGCAGGCTGACTATGGCTACACCTTC.

This chain links TRBV5-4 with TRBJ2-2; 16 bases are a match to TRBD2. In germline, CDR1 is SGHNT, CDR2 YYREEE (reference sequence). CDR3 length: 15 residues. The ends lost 4 bases at V and 10 bases at J; junction bases unmatched: 4. CDR3 nucleotide sequence: TGTGCCAGCAGCCGAGGGACTAGCGGGGGGGCGGAGCTGTTTTTT. It is translated as CASSRGTSGGAELFF.

A few counts support this clonotype. The J gene is TRBJ1-1, the V gene TRBV5-4; weak D call: TRBD1 (5 bases). V was trimmed by 4 bases and J by 1 base, leaving 11 bases between them. The V gene's germline CDR1 is SGHNT and CDR2 YYREEE (reference sequence). The CDR3 sequence is 14 residues long. CDR3 protein: CASSQDGTNTEAFF. CDR3 nucleotides: TGTGCCAGCAGCCAGGACGGGACGAACACTGAAGCTTTCTTT.

This clonotype was counted a few times. The chain joins TRBV18 to TRBJ2-7, with TRBD1 identical over 10 bases. Germline lookup yields CDR1 KGHSH and CDR2 LQKENI. The CDR3 totals 14 residues. The CDR3 coding sequence is TGTGCCAGCTCACCACCTGAATGGGGACAGGGGCTGTGGGTC. As protein: CASSPPEWGQGLWV.

J is TRBJ2-2 and V is TRBV5-4; 9 bases are shared with TRBD1. The V and J ends lost 4 bases and 7 bases, in that order; junction bases with no gene match: 11. This CDR3 contains 16 residues. Germline V gives CDR1 SGHNT, CDR2 YYREEE (reference sequence). The CDR3 DNA sequence: TGTGCCAGCAGCGGGGGACAGGGACAAGATAACGGGGAGCTGTTTTTT. It yields the protein CASSGGQGQDNGELFF.

This clonotype was observed a handful of times. CDR3 sequence (DNA): TGTGCCAGCAGCCCGAGATCGGTCGATACGCAGTATTTT. This translates into CASSPRSVDTQYF. The chain combines TRBV12-3 or TRBV12-4 with TRBJ2-3; D call uncertain. The CDR3 length is 13 residues. With 6 bases removed from V and 6 bases from J, the gap between germline ends came to 13 bases.

Only a few counts were recorded for this clonotype. The chain employs TRBV20-1 and TRBJ2-3; D is ambiguous. Germline CDR1 reads DFQATT; CDR2 reads SNEGSKA (reference sequence). The CDR3 runs 12 residues. The CDR3 DNA sequence: TGCAGCCCCTGGCCGTTCACAGATACGCAGTATTTT. Its protein product is CSPWPFTDTQYF.

The gene calls are TRBV4-1 and TRBJ1-5; tentatively, D is TRBD1 (5 bases). V was trimmed by 3 bases and J by 1 base, leaving 10 bases between them. Germline V gene lookup returns CDR1 MGHRA and CDR2 YSYEKL. The CDR3 runs 15 residues. The CDR3 loop reads CASSQTGGSNQPQHF. The CDR3 DNA reads as TGCGCCAGCAGCCAGACTGGGGGGAGCAATCAGCCCCAGCATTTT.

This clonotype has at least ten counts. This sequence joins TRBV28 and TRBJ2-7; no firm D call. Looked up from germline, CDR1 is MDHEN and CDR2 is SYDVKM. Trimming removed 3 bases at V and 7 bases at J, with 7 bases between. The CDR3 sequence is 11 residues long. Here the CDR3 reads CASSFLGEQYV. CDR3 nucleotide sequence: TGTGCCAGCAGTTTTTTAGGGGAGCAGTACGTC.